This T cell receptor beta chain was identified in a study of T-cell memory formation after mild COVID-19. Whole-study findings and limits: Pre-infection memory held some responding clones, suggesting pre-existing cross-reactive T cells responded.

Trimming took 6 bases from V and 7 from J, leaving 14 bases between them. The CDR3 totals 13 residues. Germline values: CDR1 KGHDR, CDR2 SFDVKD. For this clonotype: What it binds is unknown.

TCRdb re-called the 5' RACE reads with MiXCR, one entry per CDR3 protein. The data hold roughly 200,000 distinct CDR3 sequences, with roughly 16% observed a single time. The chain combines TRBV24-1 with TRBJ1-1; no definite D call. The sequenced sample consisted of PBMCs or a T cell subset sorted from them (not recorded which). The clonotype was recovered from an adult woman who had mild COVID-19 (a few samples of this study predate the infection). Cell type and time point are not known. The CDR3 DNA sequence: TGTGCCACCAGTCCGGGCGGTTGGAGTGAAGCTTTCTTT. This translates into CATSPGGWSEAFF.